This T cell receptor beta chain was recovered during a study of cytomegalovirus exposure and HLA in healthy donors. General observations from the study: Roughly uniform depth of sequencing across donors was assumed in presence/absence analyses. Many donors carried some public TCRs, although rarity characterized most TCR sequences. The study reported that TCR beta sequences accurately predicted HLA-A and HLA-B alleles in most subjects.

Turning to this clone: What it binds is unknown.

In nominal health when sampled, donors likely had unrecorded immune exposures nonetheless. In the PCR, 60 Vbeta and 13 Jbeta primers were used. Method: immunoSEQ multiplex PCR; TCRdb's copy keeps in-frame clones and lacks some. The data contain about 240,000 clones, approximately 80% of them singletons. The TCR was taken from a woman aged 55-69 years in good health and CMV-seropositive. Sequencing was done on a sample of PBMCs.

CDR3 nucleotide sequence: TGCGCCAGCAGCTGGAAGACCGGGACAGGCCTATTAAGCTCCTACGAGCAGTACTTC. Translated, it gives CASSWKTGTGLLSSYEQYF. The genes are TRBV5-1 and TRBJ2-7; 8 bases align to TRBD1. The V and J ends lost 3 bases and 0 bases, in that order; junction bases with no gene match: 17. The length of the CDR3 is 19 residues. CDR1 is SGHRS, CDR2 YFSETQ, per germline.